Given below is one TCR beta chain in context. Its antigen is not identified. This CDR3 is 15 amino acids long. From germline, CDR1 is LGHNA and CDR2 YSLEER. The ends lost 0 bases at V and 8 bases at J; junction bases unmatched: 4. The method was immunoSEQ multiplex PCR; TCRdb's version includes in-frame clones alone and lacks a portion of them. The sample contains roughly 10,000 clones, approximately 70% of which appear only once. This sample was taken from a study of early stage breast cancer tumors. Findings and limits, study-wide: In about 90% of the 16 patients, blood comparison separated tumor from normal breast. Commonly generated sequences made up most enriched TCRB sequences shared between patients. Tumors had about 2.5-fold higher T cell density and higher clonality than adjacent normal breast tissue.

The TCR sequence derives from a person aged 45-60 years with breast cancer. Sequencing was done on a sample of breast tumor tissue. The chain joins TRBV4-3 to TRBJ2-1; 10 bases match TRBD2. The chain's CDR3 is CASSQDLAGVYEQFF. Here the CDR3 DNA reads TGCGCCAGCAGCCAAGACCTAGCGGGAGTTTATGAGCAGTTCTTC.